The rows below give T cell receptor beta chains drawn from one sample of a study of Graves' ophthalmopathy and Graves' hyperthyroidism. MiXCR was run by TCRdb on the multiplex PCR reads, yielding one entry per CDR3 protein. The data contain 500,000 to 800,000 distinct CDR3 sequences, 35% to 50% of them singletons. The sequenced sample consisted of peripheral blood. These receptors all come from an adult man with Graves' ophthalmopathy. Both conserved end residues are trimmed from each CDR3. A clone size is listed for some rows: how often the clone was seen (once, few, many), or a class if it is expanded.

V | size | CDR3
TRBV20-1 | few | SARGLAGDGTGELF
TRBV12-3/TRBV12-4 | many | ASSSDGISGGYT
TRBV12-3/TRBV12-4 | few | ASSSTVINGNTIY
TRBV7-9 | . | ASSLKGFWTGNFSGANVLT
TRBV18 | . | ASSPSTGQANNSPLH
TRBV20-1 | many | SVTTGDGSPLH
TRBV7-8 | many | ASSDTGFSQNTIY
TRBV7-9 | many | ASSLVFRRPNTEAF
TRBV7-9 | . | ASSQPGTGAPEAF
TRBV29-1 | . | SVEDRASAGYT
TRBV20-1 | . | SASDRSRATEAF
TRBV2 | many | ASSVTSGGIHYEQY
TRBV27 | few | ASKRENAVRAF
TRBV12-5 | few | ASGTNTGHQETQY
TRBV19 | . | ASSQGTEQPQH
TRBV5-6 | . | ASSLGRTGGNTGELF
TRBV7-2 | many | ASRRPGQGYEQY
TRBV7-3 | many | ASSPGLSGANVLT
TRBV2 | many | ASSESLTIKYEQY